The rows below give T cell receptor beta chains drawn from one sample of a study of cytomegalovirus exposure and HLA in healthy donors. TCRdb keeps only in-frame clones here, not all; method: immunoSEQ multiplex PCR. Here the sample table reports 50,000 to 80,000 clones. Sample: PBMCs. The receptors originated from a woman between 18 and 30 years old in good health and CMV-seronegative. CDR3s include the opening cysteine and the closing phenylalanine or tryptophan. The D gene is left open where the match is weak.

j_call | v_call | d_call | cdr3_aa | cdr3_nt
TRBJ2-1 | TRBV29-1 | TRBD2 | CSVEGLAGDNEQFF | TGCAGCGTTGAAGGACTAGCGGGAGACAATGAGCAGTTCTTC
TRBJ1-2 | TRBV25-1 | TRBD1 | CASMPLGTGDGYTF | TGTGCCAGCATGCCGTTGGGGACAGGAGATGGCTACACCTTC
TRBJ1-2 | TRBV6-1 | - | CASSEGGEVYGYTF | TGTGCCAGCAGTGAAGGTGGAGAGGTCTATGGCTACACCTTC
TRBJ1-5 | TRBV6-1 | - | CASSERVAGVGQPQHF | TGTGCCAGCAGTGAAAGGGTTGCAGGGGTCGGTCAGCCCCAGCATTTT
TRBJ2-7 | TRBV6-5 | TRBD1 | CASRFQGQGTYEQYF | TGTGCCAGCAGATTCCAGGGACAGGGGACCTACGAGCAGTACTTC
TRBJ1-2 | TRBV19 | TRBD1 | CASSITGGGSGYTF | TGTGCCAGTAGTATTACAGGGGGCGGCTCTGGCTACACCTTC
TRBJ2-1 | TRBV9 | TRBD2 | CASSRSGSLGNEQFF | TGTGCCAGCAGCCGGAGCGGGAGTCTGGGCAATGAGCAGTTCTTC
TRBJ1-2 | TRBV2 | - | CASSEASTNYGYTF | TGTGCCAGCAGTGAAGCGAGTACTAACTATGGCTACACCTTC
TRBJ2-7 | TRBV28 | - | CASSFPGRNDEQYF | TGTGCCAGCAGTTTCCCGGGGAGGAATGACGAGCAGTACTTC
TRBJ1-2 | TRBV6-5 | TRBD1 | CASSAPGQGYYGYTF | TGTGCCAGCAGTGCTCCGGGACAGGGGTACTATGGCTACACCTTC